This entry features one T cell receptor (beta chain) sequence. This entry comes from a study of T cell responses to AZD1222 COVID-19 vaccine. Germline CDR1 is SGHTA and CDR2 is FQGNSA. This CDR3 comprises 14 residues. Trimming stripped 5 bases from V and 7 bases from J, with 17 bases between. Data came from immunoSEQ multiplex PCR; TCRdb stores just in-frame clones and leaves some out. Counted here are tens of thousands of clones, less than 90% occurring once; the ten biggest clones make up roughly 19%. The sequence derives from an adult in good health. The chain is built from TRBV7-2 and TRBJ1-2; a weak D match, TRBD1 (6 bases). Source: peripheral blood, taken on day 0 of AZD1222 vaccination. CDR3 in amino acids: CASSVGGRGGGYTF. The CDR3 DNA reads as TGTGCCAGCAGCGTAGGGGGGAGGGGTGGTGGCTACACCTTC.